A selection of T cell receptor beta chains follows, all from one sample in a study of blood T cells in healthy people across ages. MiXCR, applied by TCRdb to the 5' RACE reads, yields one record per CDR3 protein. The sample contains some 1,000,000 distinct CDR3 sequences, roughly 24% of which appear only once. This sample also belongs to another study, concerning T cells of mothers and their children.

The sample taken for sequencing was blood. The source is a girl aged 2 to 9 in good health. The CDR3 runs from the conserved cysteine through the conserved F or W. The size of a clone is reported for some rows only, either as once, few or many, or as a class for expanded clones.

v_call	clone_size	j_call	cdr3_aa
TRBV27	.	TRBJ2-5	CASTPSSGGVQYF
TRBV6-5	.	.	CASSDKGNEQYF
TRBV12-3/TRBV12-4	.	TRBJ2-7	CASSLALAGDSYEQYF
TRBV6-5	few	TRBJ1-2	CASSYSADSNYGYTF
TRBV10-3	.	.	CAIRGGTEQYF
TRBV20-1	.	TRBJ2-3	CSAREARTSTDTQYF
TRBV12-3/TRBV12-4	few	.	CASSLAGELRNEQFF
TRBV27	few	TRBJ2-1	CASSGANDEQFF
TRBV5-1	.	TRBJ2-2	CASSFNTELTGELFF
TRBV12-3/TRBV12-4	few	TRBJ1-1	CASSLTGGPEAFF
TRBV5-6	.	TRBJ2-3	CASSRPILTDTQYF
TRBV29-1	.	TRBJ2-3	CSVSGSAADTQYF
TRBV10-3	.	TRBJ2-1	CAISEWDDQQFF
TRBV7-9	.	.	CASARLGSDEQFF
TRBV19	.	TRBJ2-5	CASTQVGQRGETQYF
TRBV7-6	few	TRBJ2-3	CASSLVATTTDTQYF
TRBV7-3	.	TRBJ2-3	CSSSQNGGLVYTDTQYF
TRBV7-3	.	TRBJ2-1	CASSPLGAGGSNSYNEQFF
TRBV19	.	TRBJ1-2	CASFGWTNYGYTF
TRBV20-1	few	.	CSARDLGVSGRWVDEQFF
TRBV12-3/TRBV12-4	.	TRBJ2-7	CASSLESGPTYEQYF
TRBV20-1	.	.	CSASLLGTSGSSYEQYF
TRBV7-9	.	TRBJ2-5	CASSLGRGGGQYF
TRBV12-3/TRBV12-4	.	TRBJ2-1	CASSYFRSLWEQFF
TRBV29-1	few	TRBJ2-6	CSFSGGLTGANVLTF
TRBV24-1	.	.	CATSDPTDTPYEQYF
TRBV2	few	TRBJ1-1	CASSLPTGLSAEAFF
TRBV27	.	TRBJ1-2	CASSYGSSYGYTF